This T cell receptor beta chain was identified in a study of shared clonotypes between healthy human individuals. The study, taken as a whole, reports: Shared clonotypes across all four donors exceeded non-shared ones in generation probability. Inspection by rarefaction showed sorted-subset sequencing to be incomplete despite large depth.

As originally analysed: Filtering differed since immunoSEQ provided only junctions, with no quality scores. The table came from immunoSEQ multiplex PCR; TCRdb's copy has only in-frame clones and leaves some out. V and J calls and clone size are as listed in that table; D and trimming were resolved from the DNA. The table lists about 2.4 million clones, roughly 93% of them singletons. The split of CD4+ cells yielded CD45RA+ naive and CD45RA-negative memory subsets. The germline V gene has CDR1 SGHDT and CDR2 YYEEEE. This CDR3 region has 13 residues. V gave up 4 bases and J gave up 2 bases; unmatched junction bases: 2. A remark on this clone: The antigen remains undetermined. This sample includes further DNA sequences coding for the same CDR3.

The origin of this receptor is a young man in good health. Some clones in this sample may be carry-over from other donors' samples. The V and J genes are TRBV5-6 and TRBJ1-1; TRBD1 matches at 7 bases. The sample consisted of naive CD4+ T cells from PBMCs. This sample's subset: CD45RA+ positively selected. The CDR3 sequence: CASSRDRNTEAFF. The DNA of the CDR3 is TGTGCCAGCAGCCGGGACAGAAACACTGAAGCTTTCTTT.